The TCR beta chain described here comes from a study of cytomegalovirus exposure and HLA in healthy donors (dated by TCRdb to 2016 to 2017). For the wider study: According to an earlier analysis of 550 to 750 of the donors, 200 million or so T cells yielded 117 million unique TCR beta sequences and more than 250 Gb of sequence data. Roughly 300 gigabases of sequencing data and 70 million to 100 million unique TCR sequences were included in an early release covering around 650 HLA-typed donors. The genetic ancestry cluster associated with self-reported Caucasian donors included roughly 84% of the roughly 390 genotyped donors. The study aimed to test whether cataloging public T cell receptors could reveal signatures of past pathogen exposure. The study used immunosequencing to profile the T cell repertoires of hundreds of subjects and linked those repertoires to cytomegalovirus serostatus. Along with the roughly 670-subject first cohort, a separate validation cohort of over a hundred different subjects was used. The study combined high-throughput TCR immunosequencing, statistical association of individual TCRs with disease status, and machine learning to predict cytomegalovirus infection status. In a later analysis, previously published TCR beta repertoires from 550 to 700 donors were re-analyzed and high-resolution HLA genotyping was added so that TCR occurrence patterns could be studied. In the later analysis, no new phenotypic data were used to find candidate immune exposures; instead, reliance was placed on TCR beta sequences and their occurrence across donors. In an earlier analysis of around 540 of the donors, high-throughput TCR beta sequencing was used to judge whether each TCR beta V gene segment behaved as functional or pseudogenic. Donor age, sex, ethnicity and CMV serostatus were collected together with the repertoire data. A later genetic analysis took genome-wide SNP genotypes for about three fifths of the 666 donors and used that subset as a discovery cohort. Every repertoire in the discovery cohort had been generated on one and the same sequencing platform. Class I and class II HLA loci were covered by the typing at four-digit resolution. Typing coverage varied by locus: 629-630 donors for A, B, C, DRB1 and DQB1; around 560 for DQA1; around 610 for DPA1; fewer than 480 for DPB1. Five DR-DQ haplotypes were handled as single units for association and clustering, since linkage in the cohort was strong. Among 300 to 500 genotyped donors of the cohort, an average of approximately 220,000 unique TCR beta nucleotide sequences was sequenced per donor, of which 15% to 20% were non-productive.

There are 17 amino acids in the CDR3, from cysteine to phenylalanine inclusive. Only CDR3 DNA is held: 51 bases, read in frame from base 1. For CDR1 and CDR2, the germline V gene lists MDHEN and SYDVKM. V is cut by 3 bases and J by 2 bases, and the space between the germline ends is 20 bases. The cohort was made up of roughly 670 healthy bone marrow donors. Cohort members were all nominally healthy when sampled, although unrecorded immune exposures were likely present. The donor was CMV seropositive and was included in the group of 290 or so seropositive cohort members. A peripheral blood sample was provided by each donor, and peripheral blood mononuclear cells were used for TCR beta sequencing. Genomic DNA extraction from the blood cell samples was performed with the Qiagen DNeasy Blood Extraction Kit. Points the paper makes about the study in general: The classifier was reported to diagnose cytomegalovirus status with high specificity and sensitivity in both the original cohort and the validation cohort. In a later analysis, HLA-associated TCR beta chains showed more clonal expansion and lower generation probabilities than non-associated chains that were equally common. Because HLA typing was missing for some donors at each locus, association tests included only the typed subset. Because counts were too low, about 18 rarely observed V segments, including chromosome 9 orphons, were left out of the earlier analysis of about 620 of the donors. In a later analysis, several top co-occurrence clusters were reported to appear linked to parvovirus B19, influenza, CMV and Epstein-Barr virus. A later genetic analysis reported fewer N-insertions in productive TCRs among donors in an Asian-associated ancestry cluster than the roughly 690-donor mean. A later genetic analysis associated a missense DCLRE1C variant with V-gene and J-gene trimming of TCR beta chains, and an independent cohort replicated the association. Immune exposure information for the cohort was limited to CMV serostatus. The cohort was sequenced for TCR beta chains only, and without alpha or paired-chain data the features that could be detected were limited. In a later analysis, TCR association rates were found to vary across HLA loci, with the most associated TCRs seen for DRB1 alleles and the fewest for HLA-C alleles. A further reported finding was that TCR beta sequences accurately predicted the HLA-A and HLA-B alleles for most subjects in the first cohort. In a later analysis, around 17,000 TCR beta sequences were associated with specific HLA alleles at a false discovery rate of 0.05. Strong co-occurrence of HLA alleles, especially DR and DQ, made assigning TCR associations to individual alleles difficult. A total of 164 TCR beta chains were listed by the study as associated with cytomegalovirus. Most TCR sequences were seen in very few donors, while some public TCRs were found in many individuals. Linkage disequilibrium might explain the correlated functional status among segregating V segments, but an unknown experimental factor could not be excluded. A cluster of highly shared sequence variants was judged likely to represent a technical artifact of the sequencing pipeline. Most CMV-associated TCR beta chains appeared to be HLA-restricted in a later analysis, and the HLA associations seemed to be driven largely by CMV exposure. Some IMGT-functional V segments, including TRBV6-2 and TRBV6-3, could not be told apart with the 87-base-pair reads, so those segments were excluded. In an earlier analysis of more than 500 of the donors, most TCR beta V segments appeared in productive rearrangements about 90% or about 30% of the time, broadly matching IMGT annotations. In vitro tests confirmed that a few of the cytomegalovirus-associated TCR beta chains recognize cytomegalovirus antigens. Roughly uniform sequencing depth across donors was assumed in presence/absence analyses, although this assumption may not hold. It was suggested by the authors that the approach could potentially be generalized to other disease states and immunological phenotypes.

Library preparation was by the immunoSEQ multiplex PCR assay. For the multiplex PCR, a mixture combining 60 forward primers for TCR Vbeta segments and 13 reverse primers for TCR Jbeta segments was used. The CDR3 region of rearranged TCR beta genes was amplified from genomic DNA with a multiplex PCR assay. On the Illumina HiSeq System, the amplified TCR beta libraries were sequenced as 87-base-pair reads. The paper's processing steps were these. A later analysis tallied 80 million to 95 million unique TCR beta chains across the 650 to 750 repertoires, and around 10 million of those chains were shared by two or more donors. Raw reads were error-corrected and collapsed into unique sequences by a nearest-neighbor algorithm in which closely related sequences were merged to remove PCR and sequencing errors. CDR3 sequences were aligned to IMGT reference sequences to assign V, D and J gene segments. For a sequence to be retained, at least a six-nucleotide match to both a V gene segment and a J gene segment was required. A rearrangement was called productive if the CDR3 had no stop codons and remained in frame with V and J, and every other rearrangement was called non-productive. CDR3 was defined according to IMGT convention as the region running from the second conserved V-encoded cysteine to the conserved J-encoded phenylalanine. The earlier analysis of 587 of the donors excluded sequences that lacked an unambiguous match to a single V gene segment. In an earlier analysis of several hundred of the donors, V segments were called functional above 56.7% productive rearrangements and were called segregating when the between-donor standard deviation exceeded 5%. A statistical classification framework was built for diagnosing cytomegalovirus status from the catalog of TCR beta chain sequences. V and J gene assignment, in a later analysis, came from comparing TCR nucleotide sequences with IMGT/GENE-DB human TR gene sequences. Using the TCRdist pipeline, a later analysis assigned CDR3 sequences along with most-parsimonious VDJ recombination scenarios. A later analysis defined each TCR beta chain by its CDR3 amino acid sequence plus V-gene family, and excluded reads lacking a unique V-gene family. A later analysis removed 592 highly shared, low-generation-probability nucleotide sequences to deal with suspected cross-contamination and a sequencing artifact. In a later analysis, a clonal expansion index for each public chain was calculated from normalized within-repertoire ranks of inferred template counts. In a later analysis, generation probabilities were computed with a VDJ recombination model fitted to out-of-frame rearrangements, and the resulting probabilities were checked against IGoR. In a later analysis, hypergeometric tests were used to score TCR-TCR, TCR-HLA and TCR-CMV co-occurrence, with a repertoire-size bias correction applied to TCR pairs. False discovery rates were estimated in a later analysis by permuting HLA or CMV assignments 20 times. In a later analysis, co-occurring TCRs were grouped using DBSCAN, and TCRdist sequence similarity was added for clustering within HLA-allele-positive subsets. Co-occurrence clustering excluded repertoires with fewer than 30,000 or more than 120,000 public chains, plus five with anomalous nucleotide sharing. The source is immuneACCESS, and TCRdb retained only in-frame sequences with V and J called. Part of the clones is not carried over; for the studies checked, unresolved V genes explain less than half of this, and the remainder is unexplained. The V and J calls and clone size were taken over from that table, and D and trimming were inferred from the DNA. The sample records about 90,000 clones, approximately 68% of which are singletons. The ten most abundant clones make up 20% to 25% of the sample.

On this clone itself: What this receptor recognizes is not known. Base qualities are not recorded, but no much larger clone differs from it by a single base.

The chain joins TRBV28 to TRBJ2-7, and possibly TRBD2, on 5 matching bases. Sample: PBMCs. This clonotype was sampled from a woman aged 50 to 60 in good health and CMV-seropositive. CDR3 reads: CASSFEVGDIQAYEQYF. The DNA is TGTGCCAGCAGTTTTGAGGTGGGAGACATACAAGCCTACGAGCAGTACTTC.